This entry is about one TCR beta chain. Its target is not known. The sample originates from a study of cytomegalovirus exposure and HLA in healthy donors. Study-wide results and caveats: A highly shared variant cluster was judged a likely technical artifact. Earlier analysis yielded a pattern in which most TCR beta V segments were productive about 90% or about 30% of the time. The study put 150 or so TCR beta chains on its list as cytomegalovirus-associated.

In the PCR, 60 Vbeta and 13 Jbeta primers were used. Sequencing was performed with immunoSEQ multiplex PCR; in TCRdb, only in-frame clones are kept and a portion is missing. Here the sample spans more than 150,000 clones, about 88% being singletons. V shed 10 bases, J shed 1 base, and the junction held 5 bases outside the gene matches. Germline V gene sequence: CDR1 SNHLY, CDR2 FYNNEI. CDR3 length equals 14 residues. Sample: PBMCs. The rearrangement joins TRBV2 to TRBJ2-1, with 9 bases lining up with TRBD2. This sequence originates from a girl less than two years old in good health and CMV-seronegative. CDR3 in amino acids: CATRAGGSYNEQFF. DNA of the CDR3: TGTGCCACGAGAGCGGGGGGATCCTACAATGAGCAGTTCTTC. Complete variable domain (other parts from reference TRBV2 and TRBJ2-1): EPEVTQTPSHQVTQMGQEVILRCVPISNHLYFYWYRQILGQKVEFLVSFYNNEISEKSEIFDDQFSVERPDGSNFTLKIRSTKLEDSAMYFCATRAGGSYNEQFFGPGTRLTVL.